The clone carrying this T cell receptor (beta chain) was counted at least ten times. This CDR3 has 13 amino acids. Per germline, CDR1 SGDLS and CDR2 YYNGEE. Trimming cost V 0 bases and J 4 bases, with 5 bases left between them. The authors amplified TCR beta CDR3 regions from RNA transcripts. Second-round multiplex PCR followed a first-round RT-PCR using HTBI primers. Each CDR3 protein is one row after TCRdb ran MiXCR on the multiplex PCR reads. The sample carries roughly 50,000 distinct CDR3 sequences, 50% recorded once. The sample comes from a study of Graves' ophthalmopathy and Graves' hyperthyroidism. Study in general: Peripheral blood was collected at initial diagnosis, before any treatment.

Additional autoimmune diseases, uncontrolled infections, pregnancy or lactation disqualified patients. A diagnosis was made from clinical symptoms together with serum thyroxine, TRAb, thyroid ultrasound and orbital computed tomography. The sequence was obtained from an adult man with Graves' ophthalmopathy. The gene calls are TRBV9 and TRBJ1-5; D not certain. The sample comprised peripheral blood. The CDR3 region is CASSVALNQPQHF. CDR3 DNA sequence: TGTGCCAGCAGCGTAGCCCTAAATCAGCCCCAGCATTTT.